This T cell receptor (beta chain) derives from a study of OX40 agonist ivuxolimab in advanced cancers. Whole-study results and caveats: The investigators did not determine what antigen specificity the expanded peripheral T cells had. There were, on average, more expanded clones in CD8+ T cells than in CD4+.

Peripheral blood came from all dose cohorts at three timepoints. As regards this clone: No antigen is known for it.

Here immunoSEQ multiplex PCR was the method, and the copy in TCRdb shows in-frame clones only, minus some. The sample lists tens of thousands of clones, roughly 92% occurring once. The specimen was CD4+ or CD8+ T cells sorted from blood, collected in a trial of the OX40 agonist ivuxolimab. The source of this sequence is an adult with an advanced solid tumor such as melanoma, head and neck, liver or kidney cancer.

Here the CDR3 DNA reads TGCGCCAGCAGCGCTACAGGGTTCACCTACGAGCAGTACTTC. This translates into CASSATGFTYEQYF. V gene TRBV5-1 combines with J gene TRBJ2-7; maybe TRBD1 (6 bases). The CDR3 covers 14 residues. The ends were cut back, 4 bases at V and 2 bases at J, with 13 bases in the middle. Germline CDR1 and CDR2: SGHRS and YFSETQ. The variable domain in full, completed from reference TRBV5-1 and TRBJ2-7, reads KAGVTQTPRYLIKTRGQQVTLSCSPISGHRSVSWYQQTPGQGLQFLFEYFSETQRNKGNFPGRFSGRQFSNSRSEMNVSTLELGDSALYLCASSATGFTYEQYFGPGTRLTVT.